Listed here is a single TCR beta chain. Antigen unknown. Disease lasting under 3 months, a NOSPECS grade of at least 4, and a Clinical Activity Score of at least 3 were features of the ophthalmopathy patients. Investigators excluded patients with uncontrolled infection, other autoimmune disease, pregnancy or lactation. The data are from a study of T cells in Graves' hyperthyroidism and ophthalmopathy. Study overall: It was at initial diagnosis, before any treatment, that peripheral blood was collected. Findings and limits, study-wide: Stable hyperthyroidism was told apart from ophthalmopathy by a model built on 13 V-J features.

V lost 5 bases and J 2 bases, leaving 18 bases between the germline ends. Germline CDR1 reads MDHEN; CDR2 reads SYDVKM. This CDR3 is 16 amino acids long. Regions amplified from RNA transcripts were the TCR beta CDR3 regions. Primed by the HTBI set, a first-round RT-PCR was run on the TCR CDR3. TCRdb re-called the multiplex PCR reads with MiXCR, one entry per CDR3 protein. The data show fewer than 450,000 distinct CDR3 sequences, roughly 20% seen once. This TCR was sampled from a man younger than 35 with Graves' ophthalmopathy. Sequenced input: blood. This chain links TRBV28 with TRBJ2-5; no reliable D call. The DNA of the CDR3 is TGTGCCAGCAGTGATATTCCTTTCTACACGCAAGAGACCCAGTACTTC. Translation gives CASSDIPFYTQETQYF. The variable domain in full, with the rest retrieved from reference TRBV28 and TRBJ2-5, is DVKVTQSSRYLVKRTGEKVFLECVQDMDHENMFWYRQDPGLGLRLIYFSYDVKMKEKGDIPEGYSVSREKKERFSLILESASTNQTSMYLCASSDIPFYTQETQYFGPGTRLLVL.